Below, 3 T cell receptor beta chains from the same sample are listed, as sequenced in a study of blood T cell repertoires in COVID-19. This table comes from immunoSEQ multiplex PCR, and its TCRdb copy is limited to in-frame clones, with some not included. The repertoire consists of 250,000 or so clones, with around 93% occurring once and the leading ten covering approximately 3%. The material sequenced was PBMCs or T cells enriched from blood (not recorded which). These receptors all come from a man aged 35 to 55 who had been exposed to COVID-19.

The genes are TRBV19 and TRBJ1-5, with a weak D call TRBD1 (6 bases). CDR3 size: 16 residues. V was shortened by 7 bases and J by 0 bases, with 16 bases between the two germline ends. CDR1 LNHDA and CDR2 SQIVND come from the germline V gene (reference sequence). CDR3 sequence reads: CASNREGIYSNQPQHF. CDR3 nucleotide sequence: TGTGCCAGTAACAGGGAAGGGATTTATAGCAATCAGCCCCAGCATTTT.

The chain links TRBV28 to TRBJ1-1, with TRBD1 as a possible D gene (5 bases). The germline V gene encodes CDR1 MDHEN and CDR2 SYDVKM. The CDR3 loop spans 14 amino acids. V was cut by 7 bases and J by 3 bases, with 15 bases left in between. CDR3 nucleotide sequence: TGTGCCAGCATGCGCTCCAGGGCGTACACTGAAGCTTTCTTT. Translation: CASMRSRAYTEAFF.

This chain connects TRBV25-1 to TRBJ2-5; TRBD1 might be the D (5 bases). The CDR3 has 14 amino acids. V lost 1 base and J 5 bases, leaving 11 bases between the germline ends. The germline CDR1 and CDR2 sequences are MGHDK and SYGVNS. The CDR3 here is CASSEWEGVETQYF. The CDR3 DNA sequence: TGTGCCAGCAGTGAATGGGAAGGGGTGGAGACCCAGTACTTC.